The rows below give T cell receptor beta chains drawn from one sample of a study of early T cells in non-severe SARS-CoV-2 infection. MiXCR, run by TCRdb on the 5' RACE reads, gives a single entry per CDR3 protein. The sample comprises 27,000 or so distinct CDR3 sequences, 3.5% to 4.5% of which are singletons, and about 7.5% rests with the top ten. The sequencing sample was made of whole blood. The receptors were sampled from an adult who was a healthcare worker with PCR-confirmed SARS-CoV-2 infection or an uninfected control (not recorded which). Both conserved end residues are part of each CDR3. A D gene is named only where the DNA matches it firmly.

V,J,D,CDR3
TRBV27,TRBJ1-2,NA,CASSFSGAVYGYTF
TRBV14,TRBJ2-7,NA,CVFVGSPYEQYF
TRBV4-3,TRBJ2-3,NA,CASSQDAFGGGSTDTQYF
TRBV6-4,TRBJ2-1,NA,CASSRTGPNEQFF
TRBV7-6,TRBJ2-5,TRBD1,CASSPGQGLRETQYF
TRBV7-9,TRBJ1-3,NA,CASSLTGNTIYF
TRBV10-2,TRBJ2-5,NA,CASRQGRLETQYF
TRBV5-4,TRBJ2-5,TRBD2,CASSLTSGRDGTQYF
TRBV6-6,TRBJ1-1,TRBD1,CASSPTGGRGTEAFF
TRBV10-3,TRBJ1-1,TRBD1,CATGQKNTEAFF
TRBV6-4,TRBJ2-1,NA,CASSAGAYNEQFF
TRBV29-1,TRBJ2-3,NA,CSVDERGTDTQYF
TRBV10-3,TRBJ2-1,TRBD2,CAITNGGAFEQFF
TRBV24-1,TRBJ2-5,TRBD2,CATSSGVVETQYF
TRBV19,TRBJ2-3,TRBD1,CASSIAGGWTDTQYF
TRBV7-9,TRBJ2-1,TRBD2,CASSWGLAGGPTEVQFF
TRBV4-2,TRBJ2-3,NA,CASSQELLLTDTQYF
TRBV6-6,TRBJ1-1,NA,CASSYSFPSEAFF
TRBV28,TRBJ2-4,TRBD1,CASSSPGGTKNIQYF
TRBV5-1,TRBJ2-1,TRBD1,CASSHPGTGGNEQFF
TRBV6-2/TRBV6-3,TRBJ2-7,NA,CASRTRQASSYEQYF
TRBV6-1,TRBJ2-5,NA,CASSAMTQYF
TRBV19,TRBJ2-7,NA,CASSIWTEGSKYF
TRBV4-1,TRBJ2-2,NA,CATRENTGELFF
TRBV7-9,TRBJ1-1,NA,CASSYSGEGSGTEAFF
TRBV20-1,TRBJ1-5,TRBD1,CSALTPGGSGNQPQHF
TRBV20-1,TRBJ2-5,TRBD2,CSASRTSGGLRETQYF
TRBV3-1,TRBJ2-7,NA,CASSQVPRGAGEQYF